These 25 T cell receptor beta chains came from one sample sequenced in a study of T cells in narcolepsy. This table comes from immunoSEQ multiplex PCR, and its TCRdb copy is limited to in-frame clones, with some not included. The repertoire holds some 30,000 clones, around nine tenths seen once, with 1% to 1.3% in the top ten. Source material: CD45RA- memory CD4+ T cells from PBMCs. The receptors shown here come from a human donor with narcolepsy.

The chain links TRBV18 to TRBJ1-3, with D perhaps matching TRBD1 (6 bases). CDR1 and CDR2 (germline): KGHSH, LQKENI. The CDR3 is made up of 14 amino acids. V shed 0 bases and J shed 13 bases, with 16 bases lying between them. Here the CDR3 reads CASSPPTGFTEIYF. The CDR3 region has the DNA TGTGCCAGCTCACCACCAACAGGGTTTACGGAAATATATTTT.

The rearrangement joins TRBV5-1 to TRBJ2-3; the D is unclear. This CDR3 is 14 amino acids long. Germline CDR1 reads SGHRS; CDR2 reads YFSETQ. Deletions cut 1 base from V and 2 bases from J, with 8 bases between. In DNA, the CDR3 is TGCGCCAGCAGCTTGAGTTCCAACACAGATACGCAGTATTTT. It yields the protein CASSLSSNTDTQYF.

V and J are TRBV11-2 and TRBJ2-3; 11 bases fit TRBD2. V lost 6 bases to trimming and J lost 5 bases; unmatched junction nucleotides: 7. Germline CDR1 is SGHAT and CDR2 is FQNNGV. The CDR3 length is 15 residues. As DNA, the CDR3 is TGTGCCAGCAGGTTACTAGCGGGGGAGGTAGATACGCAGTATTTT. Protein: CASRLLAGEVDTQYF.

The DNA of the CDR3 is TGTGCCAGCAGTGAAGCCGGGTCGAATGAGCAGTTCTTC. Translating it yields CASSEAGSNEQFF. This chain connects TRBV2 to TRBJ2-1; D is unresolved. The CDR3 length is 13 residues. Germline V gene sequence: CDR1 SNHLY, CDR2 FYNNEI. The germline V and J ends were trimmed by 0 bases and 7 bases, with 7 bases remaining between them.

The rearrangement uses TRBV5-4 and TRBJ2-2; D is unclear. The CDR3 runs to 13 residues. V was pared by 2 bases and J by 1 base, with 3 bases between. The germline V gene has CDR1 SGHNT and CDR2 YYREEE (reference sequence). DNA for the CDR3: TGTGCCAGCAGCTTCCTGAACACCGGGGAGCTGTTTTTT. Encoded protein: CASSFLNTGELFF. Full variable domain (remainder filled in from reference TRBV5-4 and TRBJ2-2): ETGVTQSPTHLIKTRGQQVTLRCSSQSGHNTVSWYQQALGQGPQFIFQYYREEENGRGNFPPRFSGLQFPNYSSELNVNALELDDSALYLCASSFLNTGELFFGEGSRLTVL.

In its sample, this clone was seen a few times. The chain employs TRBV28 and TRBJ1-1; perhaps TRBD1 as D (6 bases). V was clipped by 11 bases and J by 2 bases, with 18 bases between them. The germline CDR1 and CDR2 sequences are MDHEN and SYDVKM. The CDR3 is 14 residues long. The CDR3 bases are TGTGCCGGAGTCCCGTTAGGGGGTAACACTGAAGCTTTCTTT. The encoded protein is CAGVPLGGNTEAFF.

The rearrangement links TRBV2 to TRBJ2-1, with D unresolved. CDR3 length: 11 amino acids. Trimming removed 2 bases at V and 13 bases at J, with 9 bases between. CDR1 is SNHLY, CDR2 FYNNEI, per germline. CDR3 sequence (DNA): TGTGCCAGCAGTGAATCCCCCTCTCAGTTCTTC. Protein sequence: CASSESPSQFF.

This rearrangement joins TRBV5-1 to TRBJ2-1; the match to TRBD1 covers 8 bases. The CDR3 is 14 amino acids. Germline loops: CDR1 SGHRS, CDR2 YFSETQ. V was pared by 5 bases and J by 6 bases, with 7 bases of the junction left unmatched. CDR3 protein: CASRGGQAVNEQFF. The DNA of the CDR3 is TGCGCCAGCAGGGGGGGACAGGCCGTCAATGAGCAGTTCTTC. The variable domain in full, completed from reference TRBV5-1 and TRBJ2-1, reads KAGVTQTPRYLIKTRGQQVTLSCSPISGHRSVSWYQQTPGQGLQFLFEYFSETQRNKGNFPGRFSGRQFSNSRSEMNVSTLELGDSALYLCASRGGQAVNEQFFGPGTRLTVL.

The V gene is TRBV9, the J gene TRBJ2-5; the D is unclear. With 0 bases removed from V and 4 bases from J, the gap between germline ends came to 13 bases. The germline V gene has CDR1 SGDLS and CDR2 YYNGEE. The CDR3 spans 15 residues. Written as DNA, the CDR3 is TGTGCCAGCAGCGTAGAGTATACACTGCGAGAGACCCAGTACTTC. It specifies CASSVEYTLRETQYF.

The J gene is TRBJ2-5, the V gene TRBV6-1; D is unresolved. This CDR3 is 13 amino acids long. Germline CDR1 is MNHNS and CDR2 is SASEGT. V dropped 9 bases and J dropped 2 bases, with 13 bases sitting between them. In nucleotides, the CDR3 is TGTGCCAGTTTAGGCTTTCTACAAGAGACCCAGTACTTC. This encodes CASLGFLQETQYF.

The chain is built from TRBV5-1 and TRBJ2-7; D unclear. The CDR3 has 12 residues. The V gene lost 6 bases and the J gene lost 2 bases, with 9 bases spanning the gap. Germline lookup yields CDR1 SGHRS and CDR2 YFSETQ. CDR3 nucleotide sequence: TGCGCCAGCACCTCCTCCGCCTACGAGCAGTACTTC. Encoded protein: CASTSSAYEQYF.

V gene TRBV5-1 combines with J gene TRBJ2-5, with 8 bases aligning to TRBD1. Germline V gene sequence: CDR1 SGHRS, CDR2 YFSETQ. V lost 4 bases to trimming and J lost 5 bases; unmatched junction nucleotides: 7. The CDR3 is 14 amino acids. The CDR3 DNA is TGCGCCAGCAGCAAGGACAGGGTTCGGGAGACCCAGTACTTC. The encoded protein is CASSKDRVRETQYF.

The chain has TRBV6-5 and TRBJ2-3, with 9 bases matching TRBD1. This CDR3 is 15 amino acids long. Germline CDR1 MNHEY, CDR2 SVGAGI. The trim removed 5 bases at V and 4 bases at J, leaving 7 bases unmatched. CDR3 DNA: TGTGCCAGCAGTGGCAACAGGGGGCCGGCAGATACGCAGTATTTT. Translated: CASSGNRGPADTQYF.

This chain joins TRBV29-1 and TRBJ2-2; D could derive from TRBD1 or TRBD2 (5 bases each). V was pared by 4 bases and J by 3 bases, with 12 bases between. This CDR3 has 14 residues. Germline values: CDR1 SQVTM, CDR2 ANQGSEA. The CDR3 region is CSVAPGTDTGELFF. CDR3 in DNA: TGCAGCGTTGCGCCCGGGACGGACACCGGGGAGCTGTTTTTT.

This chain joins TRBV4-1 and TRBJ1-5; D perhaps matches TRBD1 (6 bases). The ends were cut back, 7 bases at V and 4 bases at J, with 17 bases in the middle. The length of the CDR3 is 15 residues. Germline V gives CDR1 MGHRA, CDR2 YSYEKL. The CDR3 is CASTLTGLENQPQHF. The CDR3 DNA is TGCGCCAGCACCCTAACAGGGTTGGAAAATCAGCCCCAGCATTTT.

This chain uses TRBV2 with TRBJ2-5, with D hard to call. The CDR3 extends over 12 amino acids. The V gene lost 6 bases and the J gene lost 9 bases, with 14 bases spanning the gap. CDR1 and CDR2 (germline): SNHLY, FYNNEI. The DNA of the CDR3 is TGTGCCAGCAGGGGCCCCCAAGCGTCCCAGTACTTC. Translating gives CASRGPQASQYF.

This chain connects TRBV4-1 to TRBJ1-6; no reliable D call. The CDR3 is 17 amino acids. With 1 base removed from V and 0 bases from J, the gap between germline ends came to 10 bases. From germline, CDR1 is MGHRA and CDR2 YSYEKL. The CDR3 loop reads CASSQGSADSYNSPLHF. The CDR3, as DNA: TGCGCCAGCAGCCAAGGATCTGCCGACTCCTATAATTCACCCCTCCACTTT.

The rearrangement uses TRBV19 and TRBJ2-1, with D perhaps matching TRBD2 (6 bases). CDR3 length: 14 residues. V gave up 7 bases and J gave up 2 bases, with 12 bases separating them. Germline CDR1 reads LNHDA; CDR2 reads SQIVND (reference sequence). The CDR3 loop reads CASNSGVTYNEQFF. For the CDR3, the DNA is TGTGCCAGTAATTCGGGGGTTACCTACAATGAGCAGTTCTTC.

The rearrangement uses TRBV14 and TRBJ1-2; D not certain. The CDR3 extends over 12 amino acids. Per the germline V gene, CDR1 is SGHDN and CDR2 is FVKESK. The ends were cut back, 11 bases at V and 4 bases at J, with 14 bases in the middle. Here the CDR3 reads CAGQGVGYGYTF. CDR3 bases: TGTGCCGGCCAAGGCGTGGGCTATGGCTACACCTTC.

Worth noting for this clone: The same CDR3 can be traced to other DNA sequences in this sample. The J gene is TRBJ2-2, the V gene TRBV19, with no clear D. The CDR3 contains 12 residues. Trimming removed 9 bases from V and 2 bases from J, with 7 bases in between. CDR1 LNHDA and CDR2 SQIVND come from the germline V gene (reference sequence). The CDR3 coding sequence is TGTGCCAGCAACCTAAACACCGGGGAGCTGTTTTTT. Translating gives CASNLNTGELFF. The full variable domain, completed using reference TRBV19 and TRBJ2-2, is DGGITQSPKYLFRKEGQNVTLSCEQNLNHDAMYWYRQDPGQGLRLIYYSQIVNDFQKGDIAEGYSVSREKKESFPLTVTSAQKNPTAFYLCASNLNTGELFFGEGSRLTVL.

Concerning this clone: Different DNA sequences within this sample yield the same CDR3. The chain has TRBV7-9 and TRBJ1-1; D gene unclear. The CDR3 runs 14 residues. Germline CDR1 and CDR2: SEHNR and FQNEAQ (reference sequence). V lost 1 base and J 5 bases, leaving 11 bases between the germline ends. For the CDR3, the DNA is TGTGCCAGCAGCTTAGACGTGGGGAGGACTGAAGCTTTCTTT. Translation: CASSLDVGRTEAFF.

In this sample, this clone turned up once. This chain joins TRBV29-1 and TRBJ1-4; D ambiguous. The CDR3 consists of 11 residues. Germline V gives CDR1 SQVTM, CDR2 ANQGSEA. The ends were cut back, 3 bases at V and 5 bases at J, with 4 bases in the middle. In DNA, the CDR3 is TGCAGCGTTGATTTCAATGAAAAACTGTTTTTT. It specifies CSVDFNEKLFF.

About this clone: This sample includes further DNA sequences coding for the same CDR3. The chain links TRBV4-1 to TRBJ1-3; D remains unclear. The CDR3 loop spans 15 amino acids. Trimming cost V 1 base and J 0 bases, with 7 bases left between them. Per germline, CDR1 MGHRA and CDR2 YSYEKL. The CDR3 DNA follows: TGCGCCAGCAGCCAAGGCCAGCTCTCTGGAAACACCATATATTTT. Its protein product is CASSQGQLSGNTIYF.

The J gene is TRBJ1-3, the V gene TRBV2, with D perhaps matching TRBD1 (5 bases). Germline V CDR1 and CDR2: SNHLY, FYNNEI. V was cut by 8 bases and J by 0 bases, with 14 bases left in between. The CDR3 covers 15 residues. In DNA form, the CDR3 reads TGTGCCAGCGCGGGGGGGAGGCTCTCTGGAAACACCATATATTTT. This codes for CASAGGRLSGNTIYF.

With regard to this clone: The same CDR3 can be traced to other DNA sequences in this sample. The CDR3 here is CAISEGARSTEAFF. The CDR3, as DNA: TGTGCCATCAGTGAAGGGGCACGTTCGACCGAAGCTTTCTTT. The rearrangement joins TRBV10-3 to TRBJ1-1; maybe TRBD1 (5 bases). There are 14 residues in the CDR3. Per germline, CDR1 ENHRY and CDR2 SYGVKD. Trimming stripped 3 bases from V and 8 bases from J, with 16 bases between.